This T cell receptor (beta chain) originates from a study of PD-1 blockade in classical Hodgkin lymphoma. In the study overall: Intravenous nivolumab at 3 mg/kg was given to patients every 2 weeks.

Sequencing used immunoSEQ multiplex PCR; TCRdb keeps in-frame clones, though not all of them. The data hold around 19,000 clones, with around 86% observed a single time. All patients relapsed after autologous stem cell transplantation, and brentuximab vedotin exposure varied. There are 15 residues in the CDR3. CDR1 and CDR2 from the germline V gene are WSHSY and SAAADI. V shed 5 bases and J 1 base; nucleotides not matched to a gene: 5. Study-level findings and limits: Relative to healthy donors, newly diagnosed patients reportedly had lower baseline TCR diversity, which was reported as lower still in relapsed/refractory patients. The baseline diversity of complete responders showed similarity to that of newly diagnosed patients. CD4+ TCR diversity, unlike CD8+, rose significantly by C4D1.

This clone is medium-sized in the sample. Its target is not known. The clonotype originates from a human donor with classical Hodgkin lymphoma. The sequencing used peripheral blood mononuclear cells (PBMCs), collected before the second cycle of nivolumab. The chain employs TRBV10-2 and TRBJ1-1; TRBD1 agrees at 9 bases. CDR3 in amino acids: CASSYPGQGNTEAFF. The DNA for the CDR3 is TGCGCCAGCAGTTACCCGGGACAGGGGAACACTGAAGCTTTCTTT.